Below, 22 T cell receptor beta chains from the same sample are listed, as sequenced in a study of cytomegalovirus exposure and HLA in healthy donors. Primers for the PCR totalled 60 Vbeta and 13 Jbeta. Method: immunoSEQ multiplex PCR; TCRdb's copy keeps in-frame clones and lacks some. Among more than 75,000 clones listed, 75% to 90% were seen once. Sample: PBMCs. These receptors were taken from a young man in good health and CMV-seronegative.

The chain is built from TRBV5-5 and TRBJ1-2, with unresolved D. Germline loops: CDR1 SGHKS, CDR2 YYEKEE (reference sequence). The V and J ends lost 0 bases and 6 bases respectively, with 6 bases between them. This CDR3 spans 12 amino acids. CDR3 nucleotide sequence: TGTGCCAGCAGCTTGGGAGGGAATGGCTACACCTTC. Protein: CASSLGGNGYTF.

The genes are TRBV19 and TRBJ1-2, with TRBD1 identical over 8 bases. Germline CDR1 reads LNHDA; CDR2 reads SQIVND (reference sequence). The CDR3 runs 12 residues. V lost 4 bases and J lost 8; bases outside the gene matches: 3. As DNA, the CDR3 is TGTGCCAGTAGTACCCGACAGGGGGGCTACACCTTC. Residues: CASSTRQGGYTF.

The genes are TRBV9 and TRBJ2-7; maybe TRBD2 (5 bases). The CDR3 consists of 16 residues. V lost 0 bases and J lost 2, with 15 bases in between. Germline-derived CDR1 and CDR2 are SGDLS and YYNGEE. The CDR3 bases are TGTGCCAGCAGCGTAGGAGGAGGCAGCATTCCCTACGAGCAGTACTTC. Protein sequence: CASSVGGGSIPYEQYF.

The rearrangement links TRBV5-1 to TRBJ1-6; D gene uncertain. This CDR3 is 15 amino acids long. The ends were cut back, 1 base at V and 7 bases at J, with 12 bases in the middle. CDR1 is SGHRS and CDR2 is YFSETQ in the germline V gene. CDR3: CASSLSGVVNSPLHF. CDR3 DNA sequence: TGCGCCAGCAGCTTGTCGGGTGTCGTAAATTCACCCCTCCACTTT.

The chain couples TRBV7-8 to TRBJ2-7; 10 nucleotides agree with TRBD1. The length of the CDR3 is 16 residues. Losses at the gene ends were 0 bases for V and 9 bases for J; bases not matched to a gene: 11. Per the germline V gene, CDR1 is SGHVS and CDR2 is FQNEAQ. Here the CDR3 DNA reads TGTGCCAGCAGCTTAGCGGACAGGGGGTTGAAGACGGGGCAGTACTTC. Translated, it gives CASSLADRGLKTGQYF.

The gene calls are TRBV18 and TRBJ2-7; maybe TRBD1 (5 bases). Germline CDR1 reads KGHSH; CDR2 reads LQKENI. This CDR3 is 13 amino acids long. The V end was cut by 2 bases, the J end by 5 bases, with 10 bases between. The CDR3 nucleotides read TGTGCCAGCTCACCAGGGGCGGCGGACGAGCAGTACTTC. Translating it yields CASSPGAADEQYF.

CDR3 amino acids: CASSTREGFIYF. The CDR3 DNA follows: TGTGCCAGCAGTACCCGGGAGGGATTCATCTATTTT. The genes are TRBV5-4 and TRBJ1-3, with D uncertain. This CDR3 is 12 amino acids long. Germline CDR1 is SGHNT and CDR2 is YYREEE (reference sequence). V was pared by 5 bases and J by 16 bases, with 19 bases between.

This clone was picked up a small number of times. This chain uses TRBV28 with TRBJ1-1; a weak D match, TRBD1 (6 bases). The CDR3 contains 14 residues. V dropped 6 bases and J dropped 5 bases, with 16 bases sitting between them. CDR1 and CDR2 from the germline V gene are MDHEN and SYDVKM. The CDR3 DNA sequence: TGTGCCAGCAGGGAGGGGGGGGTTAGGACTGAAGCTTTCTTT. This sequence encodes CASREGGVRTEAFF. The complete variable domain, with remaining parts taken from reference TRBV28 and TRBJ1-1, reads DVKVTQSSRYLVKRTGEKVFLECVQDMDHENMFWYRQDPGLGLRLIYFSYDVKMKEKGDIPEGYSVSREKKERFSLILESASTNQTSMYLCASREGGVRTEAFFGQGTRLTVV.

The chain is built from TRBV14 and TRBJ1-2; 7 bases line up with TRBD1. Per the germline V gene, CDR1 is SGHDN and CDR2 is FVKESK. The CDR3 contains 13 residues. Unmatched junction bases numbered 1, after V lost 2 bases and J lost 4 bases. CDR3 DNA: TGTGCCAGCAGCCAAACAGGGGTCTATGGCTACACCTTC. It specifies CASSQTGVYGYTF.

The chain uses TRBV5-4 and TRBJ2-3; D is ambiguous. The CDR3 loop spans 12 amino acids. V lost 2 bases to trimming and J lost 9 bases, with 10 bases between them. Germline CDR1 SGHNT, CDR2 YYREEE (reference sequence). The CDR3, as DNA: TGTGCCAGCAGCTTATTACGAGTGACGCAGTATTTT. Residues: CASSLLRVTQYF.

This chain connects TRBV7-2 to TRBJ1-2; no clear D. V was shortened by 2 bases and J by 6 bases, with 10 bases between the two germline ends. Germline-derived CDR1 and CDR2 are SGHTA and FQGNSA. The CDR3 extends over 13 amino acids. CDR3 protein: CASSLNRPHGYTF. CDR3 nucleotide sequence: TGTGCCAGCAGCTTAAACAGACCCCATGGCTACACCTTC.

The chain recombines TRBV10-2 with TRBJ1-2; 8 positions agree with TRBD1. The CDR3 covers 13 residues. Germline assignment: CDR1 WSHSY and CDR2 SAAADI. V shed 0 bases and J 12 bases; nucleotides not matched to a gene: 6. The CDR3 DNA reads as TGCGCCAGCAGTGAGTCCCCAGGACAGGGCGACACCTTC. This gives the protein CASSESPGQGDTF.

This rearrangement joins TRBV18 to TRBJ1-1; a weak D match, TRBD1 (5 bases). The length of the CDR3 is 12 residues. Trimming shortened V by 2 bases and J by 4 bases, and 5 bases separated the two germline ends. CDR1 KGHSH and CDR2 LQKENI come from the germline V gene. DNA for the CDR3: TGTGCCAGCTCACCAGGGGCCACTGAAGCTTTCTTT. This encodes CASSPGATEAFF.

This chain connects TRBV5-4 to TRBJ1-1; D perhaps matches TRBD1 (5 bases). Germline V lookup: CDR1 SGHNT, CDR2 YYREEE (reference sequence). The CDR3 runs 14 residues. The V and J ends lost 6 bases and 0 bases respectively, with 12 bases between them. For the CDR3, the DNA is TGTGCCAGCACCTGGGGGGTAATGAACACTGAAGCTTTCTTT. As protein: CASTWGVMNTEAFF.

J is TRBJ2-2 and V is TRBV30, with D perhaps TRBD1 (5 bases). CDR3 length equals 15 residues. CDR1 and CDR2 (germline): GTSNPN, SVGIG (reference sequence). The V and J ends lost 3 bases and 6 bases respectively, with 17 bases between them. The chain's CDR3 is CAWRAAGIDAGELFF. CDR3 coding DNA: TGTGCCTGGAGGGCGGCAGGGATTGACGCCGGGGAGCTGTTTTTT.

The rearrangement uses TRBV7-3 and TRBJ2-5; tentative D call: TRBD1 (6 bases). This CDR3 is 14 amino acids long. V was shortened by 2 bases and J by 5 bases, with 12 bases between the two germline ends. The germline V gene has CDR1 SGHTA and CDR2 FQGTGA. The CDR3: CASSLAGVRETQYF. The DNA of the CDR3 is TGTGCCAGCAGCTTAGCAGGGGTTAGGGAGACCCAGTACTTC.

CDR3 region: CASSLAVPKNTGELFF. In nucleotides, the CDR3 is TGTGCCAGCAGCTTAGCGGTTCCAAAGAACACCGGGGAGCTGTTTTTT. The V call is TRBV7-3, the J call TRBJ2-2; no definite D call. The CDR3 totals 16 residues. CDR1 and CDR2 from the germline V gene are SGHTA and FQGTGA. Deletions cut 2 bases from V and 1 base from J, with 11 bases between. The whole variable domain, filled in from reference TRBV7-3 and TRBJ2-2, reads GAGVSQTPSNKVTEKGKYVELRCDPISGHTALYWYRQSLGQGPEFLIYFQGTGAADDSGLPNDRFFAVRPEGSVSTLKIQRTERGDSAVYLCASSLAVPKNTGELFFGEGSRLTVL.

V is TRBV30 and J is TRBJ1-5; the D gene is possibly TRBD1 (5 bases). The V and J ends lost 4 bases and 3 bases respectively, with 10 bases between them. Germline assignment: CDR1 GTSNPN and CDR2 SVGIG (reference sequence). The CDR3 length is 13 residues. CDR3 nucleotides: TGTGCCTGGAACCGCAGGGACAATCAGCCCCAGCATTTT. Translation: CAWNRRDNQPQHF.

The rearrangement joins TRBV7-2 to TRBJ2-1, with a weak D call TRBD2 (7 bases). Germline V gene lookup returns CDR1 SGHTA and CDR2 FQGNSA. V gave up 6 bases and J gave up 5 bases, with 20 bases separating them. The CDR3 spans 16 residues. CDR3: CASSAVRGGRDNEQFF. The CDR3 DNA reads TGTGCCAGCAGTGCCGTTAGAGGGGGGAGGGACAATGAGCAGTTCTTC.

CDR3 sequence: CASSPGLWETQYF. Here the CDR3 DNA reads TGTGCCAGCAGTCCGGGACTTTGGGAGACCCAGTACTTC. The chain has TRBV28 and TRBJ2-5; tentative D call: TRBD2 (6 bases). CDR3 size: 13 residues. In germline, CDR1 is MDHEN, CDR2 SYDVKM. Trimming left V 5 bases short and J 5 bases short, with 12 bases between. The whole variable domain, remainder taken from reference TRBV28 and TRBJ2-5, is DVKVTQSSRYLVKRTGEKVFLECVQDMDHENMFWYRQDPGLGLRLIYFSYDVKMKEKGDIPEGYSVSREKKERFSLILESASTNQTSMYLCASSPGLWETQYFGPGTRLLVL.

The chain is built from TRBV7-2 and TRBJ2-7; D is unclear. The CDR3 has 13 residues. CDR1 SGHTA and CDR2 FQGNSA come from the germline V gene. The V end lost 3 bases, the J end lost 3 bases, and 9 bases lay between the germline ends. CDR3 loop: CASSFSGGYEQYF. The CDR3 DNA follows: TGTGCCAGCAGCTTCTCAGGTGGCTACGAGCAGTACTTC.

This clone turned up a few times. The chain links TRBV18 to TRBJ2-7, with 9 bases aligning to TRBD1. CDR1 KGHSH and CDR2 LQKENI come from the germline V gene. The J segment lost 2 bases and the V segment lost 3 bases, leaving 2 bases of the junction unmatched. This CDR3 comprises 14 residues. The CDR3 sequence: CASSPGQGTYEQYF. The CDR3 DNA reads TGTGCCAGCTCACCGGGACAGGGTACCTACGAGCAGTACTTC.